Listed here are 16 T cell receptor beta chains from one sample, sequenced in a study of T cells in Graves' hyperthyroidism and ophthalmopathy. Amplification of TCR beta CDR3 regions was performed using RNA transcripts as template. A set of HTBI primers served as the primers for a first-round RT-PCR of the TCR CDR3. TCRdb re-analysed the multiplex PCR reads in MiXCR, keeping a single row per CDR3 protein. The profile shows more than 650,000 distinct CDR3 sequences, around 15% of them singletons. Sequenced sample: blood. Source of these receptors: a woman aged 18-30 years with Graves' hyperthyroidism.

This clonotype was found many times. The chain couples TRBV3-1 to TRBJ2-5, with D possibly being TRBD1 (6 bases). V lost 0 bases to trimming and J lost 2 bases, with 13 bases between them. Germline assignment: CDR1 LGHDT and CDR2 YNNKEL (reference sequence). The CDR3 length is 16 residues. CDR3 nucleotides: TGTGCCAGCAGCCAAGAGGTCGGGACACCTCAAGAGACCCAGTACTTC. It encodes CASSQEVGTPQETQYF.

This clonotype was seen at least ten times. The chain employs TRBV18 and TRBJ1-4, with 8 bases matching TRBD1. The CDR3 is 14 residues long. The germline V gene has CDR1 KGHSH and CDR2 LQKENI. J lost 11 bases, V lost 4 bases, and 9 bases had no gene match. The CDR3 sequence is CASSLDRVGEKLFF. The CDR3 region has the DNA TGTGCCAGCTCACTGGACAGGGTAGGGGAGAAACTGTTTTTT. Full variable domain (missing parts from reference TRBV18 and TRBJ1-4): NAGVMQNPRHLVRRRGQEARLRCSPMKGHSHVYWYRQLPEEGLKFMVYLQKENIIDESGMPKERFSAEFPKEGPSILRIQQVVRGDSAAYFCASSLDRVGEKLFFGSGTQLSVL.

The table lists this clonotype with many counts. This chain joins TRBV2 and TRBJ2-7; D possibly matches TRBD1 or TRBD2 (5 bases each). CDR3 length: 14 residues. V gave up 6 bases and J gave up 0 bases, with 12 bases separating them. Looked up from germline, CDR1 is SNHLY and CDR2 is FYNNEI. CDR3 loop: CASSYSGPSYEQYF. CDR3 DNA sequence: TGTGCCAGCAGCTACTCGGGGCCCTCCTACGAGCAGTACTTC.

The rearrangement joins TRBV12-5 to TRBJ2-1; possibly TRBD1 for D (6 bases). Germline V CDR1 and CDR2: LGHNT, FRNRAP. V lost 3 bases to trimming and J lost 7 bases, with 19 bases between them. This CDR3 is built from 16 residues. CDR3 region: CASGFILAAGVNEQFF. DNA for the CDR3: TGTGCTAGTGGTTTTATTCTTGCGGCAGGGGTGAATGAGCAGTTCTTC.

V and J are TRBV27 and TRBJ2-2, with TRBD2 matching over 9 bases. Germline V gives CDR1 MNHEY, CDR2 SMNVEV (reference sequence). With V trimmed by 8 bases and J by 0 bases, 10 bases remained unmatched. The CDR3 is 17 amino acids. In DNA, the CDR3 is TGTGCCAGCGCTCCCCTCGGCGGGAGGGCGAACACCGGGGAGCTGTTTTTT. Residues: CASAPLGGRANTGELFF.

The V call is TRBV28, the J call TRBJ2-1; 7 positions match TRBD1. The CDR3 covers 15 residues. J lost 7 bases, V lost 4 bases, and 10 bases had no gene match. Germline CDR1 reads MDHEN; CDR2 reads SYDVKM. The CDR3 nucleotides are TGTGCCAGCAGTTGCAGGGGGTGCCCCCTTAATGAGCAGTTCTTC. Amino acids: CASSCRGCPLNEQFF.

This clonotype was counted at least ten times. The chain recombines TRBV11-2 with TRBJ2-7; 7 positions agree with TRBD2. The CDR3 contains 13 residues. Per the germline V gene, CDR1 is SGHAT and CDR2 is FQNNGV. V lost 4 bases to trimming and J lost 2 bases; unmatched junction nucleotides: 2. In DNA form, the CDR3 reads TGTGCCAGCAGCTATAGCGGGCCCTACGAGCAGTACTTC. Translation: CASSYSGPYEQYF.

This clonotype was found many times. The chain employs TRBV6-1 and TRBJ1-1, with TRBD1 matching 9 bases. This CDR3 comprises 16 residues. The V gene end was trimmed by 5 bases and the J gene end by 4 bases; junction bases not matched to a gene: 11. Germline assignment: CDR1 MNHNS and CDR2 SASEGT. CDR3 bases: TGTGCCAGCAGTTACCTTGGACAGGGGTTGAGCACTGAAGCTTTCTTT. Translating gives CASSYLGQGLSTEAFF.

This clonotype was seen a few times. The chain links TRBV7-2 to TRBJ1-2; D perhaps matches TRBD1 (5 bases). CDR3 length equals 14 residues. Trimming took off 5 bases at V and 4 bases at J, with 14 bases between the two ends. Looked up from germline, CDR1 is SGHTA and CDR2 is FQGNSA. The CDR3 DNA reads as TGTGCCAGCAGCCTGGGACGGCTATCCTATGGCTACACCTTC. This gives the protein CASSLGRLSYGYTF.

This clonotype appeared many times. The CDR3 DNA follows: TGCAGTGCGAGTACCTATCTCATAGGGACAACGGAGAAGACCCAGTACTTC. It translates to CSASTYLIGTTEKTQYF. The J gene is TRBJ2-5, the V gene TRBV20-1; TRBD1 is a possible D gene (6 bases). This CDR3 is 17 amino acids long. Germline loops: CDR1 DFQATT, CDR2 SNEGSKA (reference sequence). V lost 6 bases and J lost 6, with 29 bases in between.

There are a few counts of this clonotype. The rearrangement joins TRBV5-1 to TRBJ1-1; D is undetermined. This CDR3 is built from 14 residues. The germline V gene encodes CDR1 SGHRS and CDR2 YFSETQ. The ends were cut back, 1 base at V and 3 bases at J, with 10 bases in the middle. The CDR3 is CASSLTGEHTEAFF. As DNA, the CDR3 is TGCGCCAGCAGCTTGACTGGGGAGCACACTGAAGCTTTCTTT.

The sample holds many counts of this clonotype. The chain uses TRBV11-2 and TRBJ1-5, with 7 nucleotides matching TRBD1. V shed 5 bases, J shed 6 bases, and the junction held 16 bases outside the gene matches. CDR1 is SGHAT, CDR2 FQNNGV, per germline. This CDR3 has 17 residues. The CDR3 is CASSQQSGAGGRQPQHF. CDR3 nucleotides: TGTGCCAGCAGCCAGCAATCAGGGGCAGGGGGACGTCAGCCCCAGCATTTT.

In its sample, this clonotype was seen many times. The chain has TRBV27 and TRBJ1-1, with 8 bases that match TRBD1. Germline V gene lookup returns CDR1 MNHEY and CDR2 SMNVEV (reference sequence). The trim removed 5 bases at V and 7 bases at J, leaving 6 bases unmatched. CDR3 length: 13 amino acids. The CDR3 DNA sequence: TGTGCCAGCAGTCTGACAGGGGTTAGTGAAGCTTTCTTT. This gives the protein CASSLTGVSEAFF.

This clonotype was recorded a few times. The chain recombines TRBV28 with TRBJ2-1, with a possible D match to TRBD2 (6 bases). This CDR3 has 12 amino acids. Germline lookup yields CDR1 MDHEN and CDR2 SYDVKM. Trimming removed 6 bases from V and 10 bases from J, with 13 bases in between. CDR3: CASRANAGEQFF. In DNA, the CDR3 is TGTGCCAGCAGGGCGAACGCGGGGGAGCAGTTCTTC. Full variable domain (outside the CDR3, taken from reference TRBV28 and TRBJ2-1): DVKVTQSSRYLVKRTGEKVFLECVQDMDHENMFWYRQDPGLGLRLIYFSYDVKMKEKGDIPEGYSVSREKKERFSLILESASTNQTSMYLCASRANAGEQFFGPGTRLTVL.

This clonotype was recorded many times. The V call is TRBV2, the J call TRBJ2-1; no definite D call. The V end was cut by 1 base, the J end by 4 bases, with 5 bases between. From germline, CDR1 is SNHLY and CDR2 FYNNEI. The CDR3 is 13 amino acids. The CDR3 loop is CASSEGLYNEQFF. The CDR3 coding sequence is TGTGCCAGCAGTGAAGGGCTTTACAATGAGCAGTTCTTC.

There are many counts of this clonotype. The chain combines TRBV2 with TRBJ2-3; a possible D gene is TRBD1 (5 bases). The CDR3 length is 15 residues. CDR1 and CDR2 from the germline V gene are SNHLY and FYNNEI. Trimming cost V 3 bases and J 2 bases, with 12 bases left between them. As DNA, the CDR3 is TGTGCCAGCAGTGACTTTGTGACAGTCACAGATACGCAGTATTTT. This translates into CASSDFVTVTDTQYF.